The present T cell receptor beta chain was sequenced within a study of blood T cell repertoires in COVID-19. Study information: Sites in the United States, Italy and Spain provided acute and convalescent COVID-19 samples. The analysed material was cDNA or gDNA that came from T cells, B-cell-depleted T cells, or PBMCs.

Produced via immunoSEQ multiplex PCR; TCRdb's table is partial and in-frame only. This table holds about 78,000 clones, 60% to 80% found once. Trimming removed 3 bases at V and 3 bases at J, with 8 bases between. This CDR3 is built from 13 residues. This receptor was obtained from a human donor in a cohort sampled during active COVID-19. Sequencing was carried out using peripheral blood. The rearrangement uses TRBV12-3 or TRBV12-4 and TRBJ1-1; D perhaps matches TRBD1 (5 bases). This chain's CDR3 is CASSFKGHTEAFF. CDR3 DNA: TGTGCCAGCAGTTTTAAGGGGCACACTGAAGCTTTCTTT.